This T cell receptor (beta chain) was recovered during a study of read filtering for tumor transcriptome and immune sequencing. This clonotype was picked up a small number of times. A single base separates this from a much larger clone, so it may be a read error. Germline V gene data show CDR1 as SGHVS and CDR2 as FQNEAQ. CDR3 length: 14 residues. Trimming removed 1 base from V and 9 bases from J, with 15 bases in between. The library was built from approximately 400 ng RNA with molecular barcoded adaptors for alpha/delta and beta/gamma chains. MiXCR, applied by TCRdb to the reads, yields one record per CDR3 protein. The sample yields some 39,000 distinct CDR3 sequences, around 15% seen once.

The sequence was obtained from a donor aged 40 or older with multiple myeloma. Source material: a population of CD138-negative cells sorted from bone marrow. The chain has TRBV7-8 and TRBJ2-5; tentatively, D is TRBD2 (5 bases). The CDR3 reads CASSLGIEPEAQYF. The CDR3 DNA sequence: TGTGCCAGCAGCTTAGGTATCGAGCCGGAGGCCCAGTACTTC. The whole variable domain, filled in from reference TRBV7-8 and TRBJ2-5, reads GAGVSQSPRYKVAKRGQDVALRCDPISGHVSLFWYQQALGQGPEFLTYFQNEAQLDKSGLPSDRFFAERPEGSVSTLKIQRTQQEDSAVYLCASSLGIEPEAQYFGPGTRLLVL.